This T cell receptor (beta chain) derives from a study of cytomegalovirus exposure and HLA in healthy donors. The study, taken as a whole, reports: Several of the most significant clusters were apparently associated with common viral pathogens in a later analysis. Highest at DRB1 and lowest at HLA-C, TCR association rates differed among HLA loci in a later analysis. Within the data, a cluster of highly shared sequence variants was likely a sequencing artifact.

This CDR3 is 15 amino acids long. CDR1 SEHNR and CDR2 FQNEAQ come from the germline V gene (reference sequence). V shed 5 bases and J shed 6 bases, with 19 bases lying between them. Notes on this clone: Antigen: not known.

Donors showed nominal health when sampled, although they likely had unrecorded immune exposures. In the PCR, 60 Vbeta and 13 Jbeta primers were used. Some clones are missing from TCRdb's copy, which holds only in-frame ones; the method was immunoSEQ multiplex PCR. The table has 150,000 to 200,000 clones, roughly four fifths seen once; the top ten hold around 2%. The J gene is TRBJ1-2, the V gene TRBV7-9; D not certain. This sequence was found in a woman younger than 45 in good health and CMV-seropositive. Source material: PBMCs. The CDR3 spells CASSNPSRAANGYTF. CDR3 sequence (DNA): TGTGCCAGCAGCAACCCCTCGAGGGCAGCAAATGGCTACACCTTC. The whole variable domain, remainder taken from reference TRBV7-9 and TRBJ1-2, is DTGVSQNPRHKITKRGQNVTFRCDPISEHNRLYWYRQTLGQGPEFLTYFQNEAQLEKSRLLSDRFSAERPKGSFSTLEIQRTEQGDSAMYLCASSNPSRAANGYTFGSGTRLTVV.